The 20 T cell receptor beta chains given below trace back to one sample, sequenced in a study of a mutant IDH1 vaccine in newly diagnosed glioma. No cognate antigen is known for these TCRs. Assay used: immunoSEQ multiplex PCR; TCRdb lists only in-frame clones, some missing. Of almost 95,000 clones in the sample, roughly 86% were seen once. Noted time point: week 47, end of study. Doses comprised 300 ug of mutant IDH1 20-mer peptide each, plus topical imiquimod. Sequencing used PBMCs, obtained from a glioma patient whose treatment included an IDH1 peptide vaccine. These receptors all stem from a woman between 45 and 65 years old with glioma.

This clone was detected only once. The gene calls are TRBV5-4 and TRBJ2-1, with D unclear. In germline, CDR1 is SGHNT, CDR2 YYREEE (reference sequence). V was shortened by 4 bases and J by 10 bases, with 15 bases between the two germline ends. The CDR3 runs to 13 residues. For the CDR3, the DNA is TGTGCCAGCAGCCCGATCCCGCCGGAGGAGCAGTTCTTC. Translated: CASSPIPPEEQFF.

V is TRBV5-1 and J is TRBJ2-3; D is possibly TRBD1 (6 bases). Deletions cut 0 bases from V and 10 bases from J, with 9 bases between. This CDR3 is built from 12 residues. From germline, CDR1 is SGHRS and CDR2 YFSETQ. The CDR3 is CASSLEQGAQYF. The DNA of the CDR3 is TGCGCCAGCAGCTTGGAACAGGGTGCGCAGTATTTT.

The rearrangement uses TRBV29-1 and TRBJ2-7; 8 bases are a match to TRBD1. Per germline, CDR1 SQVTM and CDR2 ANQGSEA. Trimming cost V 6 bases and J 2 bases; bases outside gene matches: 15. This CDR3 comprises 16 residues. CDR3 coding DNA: TGCAGCGTGCCCTTGGGACCCGGACAGGGCGCCTACGAGCAGTACTTC. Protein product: CSVPLGPGQGAYEQYF.

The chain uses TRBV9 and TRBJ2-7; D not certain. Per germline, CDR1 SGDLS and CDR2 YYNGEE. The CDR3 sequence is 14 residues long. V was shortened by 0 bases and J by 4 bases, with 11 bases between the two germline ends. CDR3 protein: CASSVGVGGYEQYF. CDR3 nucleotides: TGTGCCAGCAGCGTAGGAGTCGGCGGATACGAGCAGTACTTC.

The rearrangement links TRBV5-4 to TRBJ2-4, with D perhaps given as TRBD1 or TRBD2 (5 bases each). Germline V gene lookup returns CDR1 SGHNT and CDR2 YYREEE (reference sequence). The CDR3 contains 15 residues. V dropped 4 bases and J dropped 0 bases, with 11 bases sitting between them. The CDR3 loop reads CASSPGTVAKNIQYF. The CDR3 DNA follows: TGTGCCAGCAGCCCGGGGACGGTAGCCAAAAACATTCAGTACTTC.

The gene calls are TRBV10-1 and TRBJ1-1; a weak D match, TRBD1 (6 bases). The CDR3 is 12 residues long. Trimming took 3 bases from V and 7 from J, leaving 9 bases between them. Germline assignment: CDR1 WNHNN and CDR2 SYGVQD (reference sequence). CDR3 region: CASSEGGHEAFF. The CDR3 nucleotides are TGCGCCAGCAGTGAAGGGGGACATGAAGCTTTCTTT.

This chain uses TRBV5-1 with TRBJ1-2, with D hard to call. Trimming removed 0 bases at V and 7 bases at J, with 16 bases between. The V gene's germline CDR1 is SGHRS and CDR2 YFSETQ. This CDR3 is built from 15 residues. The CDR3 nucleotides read TGCGCCAGCAGCTTGGAGGCAGGTAGTATAGGTGGCTACACCTTC. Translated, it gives CASSLEAGSIGGYTF.

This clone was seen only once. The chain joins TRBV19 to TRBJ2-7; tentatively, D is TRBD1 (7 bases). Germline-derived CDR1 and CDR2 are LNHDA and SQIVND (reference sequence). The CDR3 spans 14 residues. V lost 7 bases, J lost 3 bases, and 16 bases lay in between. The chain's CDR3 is CASKGGDSLYEQYF. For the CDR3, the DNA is TGTGCCAGTAAAGGAGGGGACAGTCTCTACGAGCAGTACTTC. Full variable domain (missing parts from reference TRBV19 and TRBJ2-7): DGGITQSPKYLFRKEGQNVTLSCEQNLNHDAMYWYRQDPGQGLRLIYYSQIVNDFQKGDIAEGYSVSREKKESFPLTVTSAQKNPTAFYLCASKGGDSLYEQYFGPGTRLTVT.

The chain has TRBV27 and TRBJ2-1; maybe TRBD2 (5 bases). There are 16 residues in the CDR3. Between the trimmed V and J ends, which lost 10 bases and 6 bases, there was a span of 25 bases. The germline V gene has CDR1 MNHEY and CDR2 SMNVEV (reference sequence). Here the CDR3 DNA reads TGTGCCACCCAGGAAGTAGCCAGGACTCCTAGCAATGAGCAGTTCTTC. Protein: CATQEVARTPSNEQFF.

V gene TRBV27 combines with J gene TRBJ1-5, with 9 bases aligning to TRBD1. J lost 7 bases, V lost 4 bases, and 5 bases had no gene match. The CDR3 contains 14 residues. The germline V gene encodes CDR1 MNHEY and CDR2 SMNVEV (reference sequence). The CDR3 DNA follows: TGTGCCAGCAGTTCACAGGGGGCTGGGCAGCCCCAGCATTTT. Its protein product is CASSSQGAGQPQHF.

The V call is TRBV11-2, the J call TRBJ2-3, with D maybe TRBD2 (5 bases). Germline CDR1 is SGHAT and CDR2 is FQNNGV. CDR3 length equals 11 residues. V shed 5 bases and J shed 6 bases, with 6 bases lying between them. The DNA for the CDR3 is TGTGCCAGCAGCCCGGGGGATACGCAGTATTTT. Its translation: CASSPGDTQYF.

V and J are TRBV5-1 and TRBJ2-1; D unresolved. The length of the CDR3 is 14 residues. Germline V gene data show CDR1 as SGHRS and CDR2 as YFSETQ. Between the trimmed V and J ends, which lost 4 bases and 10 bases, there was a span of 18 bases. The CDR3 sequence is CASSPPPQKGEQFF. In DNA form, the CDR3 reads TGCGCCAGCAGCCCACCCCCCCAGAAGGGCGAGCAGTTCTTC.

The CDR3 DNA reads TGTGCCATCAGTGAGCGGGAGGGGAATGAGCAGTTCTTC. Translating it yields CAISEREGNEQFF. This chain connects TRBV10-3 to TRBJ2-1; 8 bases are a match to TRBD2. This CDR3 is 13 amino acids long. J was trimmed by 7 bases and V by 2 bases; bases with no gene match: 1. Germline V gene lookup returns CDR1 ENHRY and CDR2 SYGVKD.

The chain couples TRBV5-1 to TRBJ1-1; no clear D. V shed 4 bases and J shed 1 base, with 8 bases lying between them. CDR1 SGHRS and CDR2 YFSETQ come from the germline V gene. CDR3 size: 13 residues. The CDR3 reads CASSPSGNTEAFF. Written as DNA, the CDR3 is TGCGCCAGCAGCCCCTCGGGGAACACTGAAGCTTTCTTT.

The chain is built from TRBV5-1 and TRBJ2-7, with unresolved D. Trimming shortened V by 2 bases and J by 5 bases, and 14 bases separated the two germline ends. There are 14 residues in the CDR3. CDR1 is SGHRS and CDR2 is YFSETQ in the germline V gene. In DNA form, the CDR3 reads TGCGCCAGCAGCTTAAGCCCGCCACCCCACGAGCAGTACTTC. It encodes CASSLSPPPHEQYF.

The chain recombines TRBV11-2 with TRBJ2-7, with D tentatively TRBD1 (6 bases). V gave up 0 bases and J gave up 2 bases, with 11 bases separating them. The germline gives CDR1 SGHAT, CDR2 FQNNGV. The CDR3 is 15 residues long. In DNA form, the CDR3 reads TGTGCCAGCAGCTTAGAGCAGGGGTTGACCTACGAGCAGTACTTC. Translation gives CASSLEQGLTYEQYF.

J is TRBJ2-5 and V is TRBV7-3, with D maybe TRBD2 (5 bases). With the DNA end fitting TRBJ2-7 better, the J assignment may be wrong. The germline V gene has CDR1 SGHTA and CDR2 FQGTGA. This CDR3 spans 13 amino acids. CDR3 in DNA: TGTGCCAGCAGGGACTGGGCCGACTACGAGCAGTACTTC. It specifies CASRDWADYEQYF.

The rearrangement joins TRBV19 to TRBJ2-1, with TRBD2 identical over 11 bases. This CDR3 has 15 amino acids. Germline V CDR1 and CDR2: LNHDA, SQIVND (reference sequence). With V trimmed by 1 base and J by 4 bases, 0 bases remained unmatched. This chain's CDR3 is CASSIGLAGYNEQFF. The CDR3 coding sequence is TGTGCCAGTAGTATAGGACTAGCGGGATACAATGAGCAGTTCTTC.

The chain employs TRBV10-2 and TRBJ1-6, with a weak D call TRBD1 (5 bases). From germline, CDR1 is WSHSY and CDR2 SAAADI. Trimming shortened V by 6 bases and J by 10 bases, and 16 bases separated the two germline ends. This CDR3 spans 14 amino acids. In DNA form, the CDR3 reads TGCGCCAGCAGCTCCCCAGGGCCGGACTCACCCCTCCACTTT. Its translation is CASSSPGPDSPLHF.

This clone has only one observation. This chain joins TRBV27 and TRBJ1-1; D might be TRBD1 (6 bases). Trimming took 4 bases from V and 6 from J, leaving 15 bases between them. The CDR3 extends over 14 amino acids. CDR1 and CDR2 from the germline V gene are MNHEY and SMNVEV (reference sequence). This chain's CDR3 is CASSWGGGLAEAFF. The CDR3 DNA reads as TGTGCCAGCAGTTGGGGAGGGGGGTTAGCTGAAGCTTTCTTT.